Included here is one T cell receptor beta chain sequence, with context. A read error may be the cause here, since a much bigger clone is one base away. The record originates from a study of blood T cells in healthy people across ages. CDR1 is MNHEY, CDR2 SVGEGT, per germline. The CDR3 loop spans 13 amino acids. Collection of 8.5 to 10 milliliters of peripheral blood was performed for each donor. A second PCR, run for about 6 to 12 cycles, used a sample-barcoded 5' primer plus a J-beta primer mix. Using its own MiXCR run on the 5' RACE reads, TCRdb lists one record per CDR3 protein. The sample holds about 540,000 distinct CDR3 sequences, approximately 25% seen once. These same records also appear under a second study, on T cells of mothers and their children.

J is TRBJ2-5 and V is TRBV6-2 or TRBV6-3, with D tentatively TRBD1 or TRBD2 (5 bases each). The DNA matches TRBJ2-7 better at its end, which makes the J call doubtful. The specimen was blood. This clonotype was obtained from a boy aged 10-17 years in good health. The CDR3 here is CASSYRDAYEQYF. CDR3 nucleotides: TGTGCCAGCAGTTACCGGGACGCCTACGAGCAGTACTTC.